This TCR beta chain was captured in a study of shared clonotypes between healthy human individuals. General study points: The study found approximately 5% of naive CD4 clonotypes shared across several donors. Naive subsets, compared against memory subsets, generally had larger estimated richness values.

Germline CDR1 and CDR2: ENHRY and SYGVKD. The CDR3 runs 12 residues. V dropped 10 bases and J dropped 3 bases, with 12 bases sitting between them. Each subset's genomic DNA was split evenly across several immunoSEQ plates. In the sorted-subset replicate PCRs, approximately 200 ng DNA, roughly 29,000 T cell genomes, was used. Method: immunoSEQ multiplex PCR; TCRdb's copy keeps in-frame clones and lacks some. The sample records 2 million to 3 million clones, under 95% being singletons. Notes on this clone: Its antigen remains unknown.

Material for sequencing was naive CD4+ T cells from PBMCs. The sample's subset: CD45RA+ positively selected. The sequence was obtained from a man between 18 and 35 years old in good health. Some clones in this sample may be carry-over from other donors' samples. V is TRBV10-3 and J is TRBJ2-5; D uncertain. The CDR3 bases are TGTGCCACCCGGGTGGAAAAAGAGACCCAGTACTTC. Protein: CATRVEKETQYF.